The 17 T cell receptor beta chains reported below all come from one sample, sequenced in a study of Graves' ophthalmopathy and Graves' hyperthyroidism. Amplified TCR beta CDR3 regions were obtained using RNA transcripts as template. First-round RT-PCR used HTBI primers; second-round multiplex PCR followed. Each CDR3 protein is one row after TCRdb ran MiXCR on the multiplex PCR reads. The table shows about 210,000 distinct CDR3 sequences, with roughly 29% occurring only once. Source material: peripheral blood. The receptors shown here come from a man in his fifties or sixties with Graves' ophthalmopathy.

This clonotype occurred many times. The J gene is TRBJ1-6, the V gene TRBV3-1; the match to TRBD1 covers 7 bases. V dropped 7 bases and J dropped 5; count of bases not matched to a gene: 11. The CDR3 is made up of 16 amino acids. The germline CDR1 and CDR2 sequences are LGHDT and YNNKEL (reference sequence). CDR3 region: CASTRMGGQNNSPLHF. The CDR3 DNA reads TGTGCCAGCACCCGAATGGGGGGACAGAATAATTCACCCCTCCACTTT.

The table lists this clonotype with many counts. The chain carries TRBV28 and TRBJ1-2; 7 bases match TRBD1. This CDR3 comprises 13 residues. In germline, CDR1 is MDHEN, CDR2 SYDVKM. V lost 6 bases, J lost 5 bases, and 6 bases stayed unmatched. CDR3 sequence (DNA): TGTGCCAGCAGCGGGACAGAAAATTATGGCTACACCTTC. Encoded protein: CASSGTENYGYTF.

The gene calls are TRBV12-3 or TRBV12-4 and TRBJ2-5; no clear D gene. The length of the CDR3 is 13 residues. The germline V and J ends were trimmed by 3 bases and 3 bases, with 8 bases remaining between them. CDR3 DNA: TGTGCCAGCAGTTTGATAGAGGAAGAGACCCAGTACTTC. It encodes CASSLIEEETQYF.

This clonotype was seen at least ten times. The genes are TRBV12-3 or TRBV12-4 and TRBJ2-2; 11 positions agree with TRBD2. Trimming removed 3 bases from V and 1 base from J; junction bases left unmatched: 10. CDR3 size: 19 residues. The CDR3 spells CASSFRPPLAGVNTGELFF. The CDR3 region has the DNA TGTGCCAGCAGTTTCCGTCCCCCACTAGCGGGAGTGAACACCGGGGAGCTGTTTTTT.

This clonotype was seen a handful of times. The rearrangement joins TRBV12-3 or TRBV12-4 to TRBJ2-2; the match to TRBD1 covers 9 bases. V dropped 5 bases and J dropped 6; count of bases not matched to a gene: 4. This CDR3 is 14 amino acids long. CDR3 in DNA: TGTGCCAGCAGTCAAGGACAGGGGCCCGGGGAGCTGTTTTTT. Its protein is CASSQGQGPGELFF.

The chain uses TRBV7-8 and TRBJ1-1, with D unclear. This CDR3 spans 15 amino acids. The V and J ends lost 2 bases and 1 base respectively, with 11 bases between them. Germline assignment: CDR1 SGHVS and CDR2 FQNEAQ. CDR3 loop: CASSLLEMGNTEAFF. The CDR3 DNA reads TGTGCCAGCAGCTTACTAGAGATGGGGAACACTGAAGCTTTCTTT.

This clonotype was observed at least ten times. The chain combines TRBV6-5 with TRBJ2-7; 7 nucleotides agree with TRBD2. V gave up 5 bases and J gave up 1 base; unmatched junction bases: 5. Looked up from germline, CDR1 is MNHEY and CDR2 is SVGAGI. The CDR3 has 14 amino acids. CDR3 nucleotide sequence: TGTGCCAGCAGTACTCCGGGACTATCCTACGAGCAGTACTTC. It yields the protein CASSTPGLSYEQYF.

The chain's CDR3 is CASSHIGRYTAFF. The CDR3 nucleotides read TGTGCCAGTAGTCACATCGGCCGCTATACGGCTTTCTTT. J is TRBJ1-1 and V is TRBV19; D ambiguous. Looked up from germline, CDR1 is LNHDA and CDR2 is SQIVND (reference sequence). The CDR3 totals 13 residues. Trimming removed 5 bases from V and 11 bases from J, with 18 bases in between. Together with reference TRBV19 and TRBJ1-1, the CDR3 gives the full variable domain: DGGITQSPKYLFRKEGQNVTLSCEQNLNHDAMYWYRQDPGQGLRLIYYSQIVNDFQKGDIAEGYSVSREKKESFPLTVTSAQKNPTAFYLCASSHIGRYTAFFGQGTRLTVV.

This clonotype was picked up many times. The chain is built from TRBV5-1 and TRBJ2-2, with 8 bases lining up with TRBD2. This CDR3 contains 17 residues. The germline CDR1 and CDR2 sequences are SGHRS and YFSETQ. The V gene end was trimmed by 1 base and the J gene end by 6 bases; junction bases not matched to a gene: 11. CDR3 loop: CASSLQPGGPYSGELFF. The CDR3 DNA sequence: TGCGCCAGCAGCTTGCAGCCGGGAGGGCCATACTCCGGGGAGCTGTTTTTT.

This clonotype was recorded at least ten times. V gene TRBV6-5 combines with J gene TRBJ1-2; D not certain. The length of the CDR3 is 14 residues. V was shortened by 4 bases and J by 7 bases, with 16 bases between the two germline ends. Germline V gene lookup returns CDR1 MNHEY and CDR2 SVGAGI. CDR3 sequence reads: CASSSLGVKAGYTF. The CDR3 coding sequence is TGTGCCAGCAGTTCACTCGGAGTTAAGGCTGGCTACACCTTC.

The V and J genes are TRBV20-1 and TRBJ2-7, with 9 positions matching TRBD2. This CDR3 has 18 residues. After removal of 0 bases from V and 4 bases from J, the junction contained 16 bases not matched to a gene. Germline V lookup: CDR1 DFQATT, CDR2 SNEGSKA (reference sequence). CDR3 coding DNA: TGCAGTGCTAGAGAAGAGGGTCTGGAGCGGGAGGTTGATTACGAGCAGTACTTC. This encodes CSAREEGLEREVDYEQYF.

The CDR3 here is CAISPGTGGQETQYF. The CDR3 region has the DNA TGTGCCATCAGCCCCGGGACAGGGGGTCAAGAGACCCAGTACTTC. The V and J genes are TRBV10-3 and TRBJ2-5, with 11 bases aligning to TRBD1. With V trimmed by 6 bases and J by 2 bases, 5 bases remained unmatched. Germline assignment: CDR1 ENHRY and CDR2 SYGVKD. There are 15 residues in the CDR3.

In this sample, this clonotype turned up many times. The DNA for the CDR3 is TGCGCCAGCAGCTTGGGAGGGACCGGGGCCACCGGGGAGCTGTTTTTT. Residues: CASSLGGTGATGELFF. The chain has TRBV5-1 and TRBJ2-2; D possibly uses TRBD1 or TRBD2 (5 bases each). Germline assignment: CDR1 SGHRS and CDR2 YFSETQ. The germline V and J ends were trimmed by 0 bases and 4 bases, with 13 bases remaining between them. CDR3 length: 16 amino acids. The full variable domain, rest sourced from reference TRBV5-1 and TRBJ2-2, is KAGVTQTPRYLIKTRGQQVTLSCSPISGHRSVSWYQQTPGQGLQFLFEYFSETQRNKGNFPGRFSGRQFSNSRSEMNVSTLELGDSALYLCASSLGGTGATGELFFGEGSRLTVL.

Ten or more counts support this clonotype. The rearrangement links TRBV7-9 to TRBJ2-5, with TRBD2 identical over 7 bases. Germline V gives CDR1 SEHNR, CDR2 FQNEAQ (reference sequence). The CDR3 has 13 amino acids. Unmatched junction bases numbered 1, after V lost 2 bases and J lost 4 bases. CDR3 in amino acids: CASSLREAETQYF. The CDR3 nucleotides are TGTGCCAGCAGCTTACGGGAGGCAGAGACCCAGTACTTC.

This clonotype is a singleton in its sample. V and J are TRBV6-2 or TRBV6-3 and TRBJ1-1, with D possibly TRBD1 on 6 matching bases. CDR1 is MNHEY, CDR2 SVGEGT, per germline. This CDR3 is built from 14 residues. V dropped 7 bases and J dropped 1 base, with 13 bases sitting between them. The CDR3 sequence: CASTRGGGNTEAFF. CDR3 bases: TGTGCCAGCACCCGGGGGGGCGGGAACACTGAAGCTTTCTTT.

The sample holds many counts of this clonotype. V and J are TRBV2 and TRBJ2-2; D is uncertain. The V end lost 5 bases, the J end lost 4 bases, and 11 bases lay between the germline ends. In germline, CDR1 is SNHLY, CDR2 FYNNEI. The CDR3 is made up of 14 amino acids. CDR3 loop: CASSFSAATGELFF. The CDR3 DNA follows: TGTGCCAGCAGTTTTTCAGCTGCCACCGGGGAGCTGTTTTTT.

This clonotype was detected many times. The J gene is TRBJ1-3, the V gene TRBV5-1; D not resolved. This CDR3 comprises 13 residues. V was clipped by 0 bases and J by 4 bases, with 5 bases between them. CDR1 is SGHRS and CDR2 is YFSETQ in the germline V gene. The CDR3 DNA reads TGCGCCAGCAGCTTGGACCGCGGAAACACCATATATTTT. Its protein is CASSLDRGNTIYF.